The T cell receptor beta chain under discussion was sequenced for a study of control samples from healthy donors and cancer patients. This CDR3 comprises 15 residues. Per the germline V gene, CDR1 is SEHNR and CDR2 is FQNEAQ (reference sequence). The V segment lost 3 bases and the J segment 2 bases; nucleotides outside the gene matches: 2. The table lists this clone with a count of one. Libraries were prepared by immunoSEQ multiplex PCR; TCRdb keeps only in-frame clonotypes and omits some of them. Of some 120,000 clones in the sample, roughly 88% were seen once. Material for sequencing was blood. This chain uses TRBV7-9 with TRBJ2-7; 12 bases fit TRBD2. The sequence was collected from a middle-aged man in good health. CDR3 nucleotides: TGTGCCAGCAGCTTGTGGACTAGCGGGACCTACGAGCAGTACTTC. This encodes CASSLWTSGTYEQYF.